Each of the 31 T cell receptor beta chains below was sequenced from the same sample in a study of a mutant IDH1 vaccine in newly diagnosed glioma (dated by TCRdb to 2020 to 2023). These TCRs are of unknown antigen specificity. Library creation used the immunoSEQ multiplex PCR assay. The table was pulled from immuneACCESS by TCRdb, which kept in-frame rearrangements only. Such tables lose some clones; where checked, under half of the loss comes from unresolved V genes, and the rest has no known cause. The sample table shows fewer than 45,000 clones, and 82% are seen once. Of the sample, over 15% is held by the ten largest clones. What this sample's time point label stands for: week 47, end of study. Each vaccine dose was 300 ug of a 20-mer mutant IDH1 peptide in Montanide, given subcutaneously with topical imiquimod. The sequencing here drew on PBMCs, taken from a glioma patient whose treatment included an IDH1 peptide vaccine. These receptors all stem from a man between 18 and 29 years old with glioma. Some clones in this sample may be carry-over from other donors' samples.

The chain carries TRBV6-5 and TRBJ2-7; maybe TRBD1 (6 bases). Deletions cut 2 bases from V and 6 bases from J, with 14 bases between. Per the germline V gene, CDR1 is MNHEY and CDR2 is SVGAGI. The CDR3 extends over 14 amino acids. The CDR3: CASSYEGDPSEQYF. CDR3 DNA sequence: TGTGCCAGCAGTTACGAGGGGGATCCAAGCGAGCAGTACTTC.

The J gene is TRBJ2-7, the V gene TRBV15; a weak D match, TRBD1 (6 bases). The germline V gene encodes CDR1 LNHNV and CDR2 YYDKDF (reference sequence). This CDR3 spans 14 amino acids. The ends were cut back, 4 bases at V and 5 bases at J, with 15 bases in the middle. The CDR3 DNA follows: TGTGCCACCAGCAAAACCAAGGGGGTCCACGAGCAGTACTTC. Its translation: CATSKTKGVHEQYF.

This clone was counted only a few times. The gene calls are TRBV5-1 and TRBJ1-4; D unclear. The CDR3 consists of 14 residues. Between the trimmed V and J ends, which lost 1 base and 0 bases, there was a span of 4 bases. Germline assignment: CDR1 SGHRS and CDR2 YFSETQ. The CDR3 nucleotides read TGCGCCAGCAGCTTGATGGCAACTAATGAAAAACTGTTTTTT. Translation gives CASSLMATNEKLFF.

The rearrangement uses TRBV6-6 and TRBJ1-5; D uncertain. From germline, CDR1 is MNHNY and CDR2 SVGAGI (reference sequence). CDR3 length equals 15 residues. The ends were cut back, 0 bases at V and 4 bases at J, with 10 bases in the middle. The CDR3 nucleotides read TGTGCCAGCAGTTACTCGACGGAAAGGAATCAGCCCCAGCATTTT. Its translation is CASSYSTERNQPQHF.

The CDR3 DNA reads TGTGCCAGCAGCCCCCGGCGGAACACTGAAGCTTTCTTT. It codes for CASSPRRNTEAFF. This chain links TRBV9 with TRBJ1-1; D unclear. The CDR3 has 13 amino acids. Germline V gives CDR1 SGDLS, CDR2 YYNGEE. V dropped 4 bases and J dropped 1 base, with 8 bases sitting between them.

This clone is deemed medium-sized. The V call is TRBV4-1, the J call TRBJ1-2; tentative D call: TRBD1 (5 bases). The V gene's germline CDR1 is MGHRA and CDR2 YSYEKL. CDR3 length: 15 amino acids. V was clipped by 2 bases and J by 7 bases, with 17 bases between them. The CDR3 protein is CASSQSVGEPSGYTF. In DNA form, the CDR3 reads TGCGCCAGCAGCCAATCGGTAGGGGAACCGTCTGGCTACACCTTC.

V and J are TRBV30 and TRBJ1-2; 7 positions match TRBD1. Trimming cost V 0 bases and J 2 bases; bases outside gene matches: 6. This CDR3 region has 15 residues. Per the germline V gene, CDR1 is GTSNPN and CDR2 is SVGIG (reference sequence). The chain's CDR3 is CAWSVQEGANYGYTF. CDR3 sequence (DNA): TGTGCCTGGAGTGTACAGGAGGGGGCAAACTATGGCTACACCTTC.

The rearrangement links TRBV4-3 to TRBJ2-7; D perhaps matches TRBD2 (5 bases). Germline CDR1 is LGHNA and CDR2 is YSLEER. V lost 1 base to trimming and J lost 4 bases, with 11 bases between them. This CDR3 has 14 amino acids. CDR3 DNA sequence: TGCGCCAGCAGCCAAGTATTCCGGGGTTACGAGCAGTACTTC. It codes for CASSQVFRGYEQYF.

The chain couples TRBV5-4 to TRBJ1-3; D gene uncertain. Germline CDR1 reads SGHNT; CDR2 reads YYREEE (reference sequence). V lost 7 bases, J lost 9 bases, and 17 bases lay in between. The CDR3 is made up of 13 amino acids. The CDR3 spells CASSHRAGPTIYF. CDR3 in DNA: TGTGCCAGCTCCCACCGGGCAGGACCCACCATATATTTT.

The V and J genes are TRBV5-1 and TRBJ1-1; 8 nucleotides match TRBD1. Trimming at V came to 2 bases and at J to 4 bases, leaving 4 bases not matched to a gene. The CDR3 totals 14 residues. From germline, CDR1 is SGHRS and CDR2 YFSETQ. The CDR3 DNA sequence: TGCGCCAGCAGCTTTGTTACAGGGGGCACTGAAGCTTTCTTT. Protein sequence: CASSFVTGGTEAFF.

As concerns this clone: Other DNA sequences in the sample encode the same CDR3. The rearrangement links TRBV6-6 to TRBJ1-1; maybe TRBD1 (5 bases). The germline V and J ends were trimmed by 0 bases and 4 bases, with 6 bases remaining between them. The CDR3 consists of 13 residues. Germline assignment: CDR1 MNHNY and CDR2 SVGAGI (reference sequence). CDR3 amino acids: CASSYSGGTEAFF. The DNA for the CDR3 is TGTGCCAGCAGTTACTCGGGGGGCACTGAAGCTTTCTTT.

This chain links TRBV7-9 with TRBJ2-5, with no clear D. CDR1 and CDR2 (germline): SEHNR, FQNEAQ (reference sequence). Deletions cut 1 base from V and 4 bases from J, with 7 bases between. This CDR3 is built from 13 residues. CDR3 amino acids: CASSLGYTETQYF. For the CDR3, the DNA is TGTGCCAGCAGCTTAGGGTATACAGAGACCCAGTACTTC.

J is TRBJ1-5 and V is TRBV6-5; D is uncertain. This CDR3 region has 9 residues. V was shortened by 8 bases and J by 8 bases, with 4 bases between the two germline ends. The germline V gene has CDR1 MNHEY and CDR2 SVGAGI. DNA for the CDR3: TGTGCCAGCGGGGAGCCCCAGCATTTT. Protein: CASGEPQHF.

This chain links TRBV7-2 with TRBJ2-1; the D gene is possibly TRBD1 (6 bases). Trimming shortened V by 5 bases and J by 10 bases, and 18 bases separated the two germline ends. This CDR3 region has 14 residues. The germline CDR1 and CDR2 sequences are SGHTA and FQGNSA. The CDR3 sequence: CASSLNYAGQEQFF. DNA for the CDR3: TGTGCCAGCAGCCTCAATTACGCTGGACAGGAGCAGTTCTTC.

V gene TRBV19 combines with J gene TRBJ1-5, with TRBD1 matching over 10 bases. V shed 8 bases, J shed 4 bases, and the junction held 5 bases outside the gene matches. Germline assignment: CDR1 LNHDA and CDR2 SQIVND (reference sequence). The CDR3 length is 14 residues. The CDR3 nucleotides are TGTGCCAGTGGGCGGGACAGGGGAAATCAGCCCCAGCATTTT. Protein sequence: CASGRDRGNQPQHF.

This clone showed up just a few times. This chain links TRBV5-1 with TRBJ1-1; maybe TRBD1 (5 bases). This CDR3 comprises 15 residues. The germline V gene encodes CDR1 SGHRS and CDR2 YFSETQ. The V end was cut by 0 bases, the J end by 1 base, with 10 bases between. This chain's CDR3 is CASSLAGGGNTEAFF. As DNA, the CDR3 is TGCGCCAGCAGCTTGGCCGGGGGGGGGAACACTGAAGCTTTCTTT.

The chain links TRBV7-6 to TRBJ1-5; no reliable D call. V was trimmed by 3 bases and J by 4 bases, leaving 10 bases between them. There are 14 residues in the CDR3. CDR1 is SGHVS and CDR2 is FNYEAQ in the germline V gene. The CDR3 is CASSLTSFNQPQHF. The CDR3 nucleotides are TGTGCCAGCAGCTTGACGAGCTTTAATCAGCCCCAGCATTTT.

This chain uses TRBV19 with TRBJ2-2; tentatively, D is TRBD1 (5 bases). CDR1 and CDR2 from the germline V gene are LNHDA and SQIVND (reference sequence). Trimming took off 6 bases at V and 6 bases at J, with 14 bases between the two ends. The CDR3 spans 14 residues. In DNA form, the CDR3 reads TGTGCCAGTAGGCGAGACAGTTCGTCCGGGGAGCTGTTTTTT. It yields the protein CASRRDSSSGELFF.

This chain uses TRBV6-1 with TRBJ1-1; no reliable D call. Germline V lookup: CDR1 MNHNS, CDR2 SASEGT. This CDR3 is 14 amino acids long. Trimming removed 4 bases at V and 4 bases at J, with 13 bases between. CDR3: CASSVAGVRTEAFF. CDR3 DNA sequence: TGTGCCAGCAGTGTTGCGGGAGTGCGCACTGAAGCTTTCTTT.

The CDR3 DNA is TGTGCCAGTAGCTTAGCAGGGACAGGGAACACTGAAGCTTTCTTT. This gives the protein CASSLAGTGNTEAFF. The rearrangement uses TRBV19 and TRBJ1-1, with TRBD1 matching 8 bases. CDR1 LNHDA and CDR2 SQIVND come from the germline V gene (reference sequence). The J segment lost 1 base and the V segment lost 6 bases, leaving 7 bases of the junction unmatched. The CDR3 extends over 15 amino acids.

This clone has a single count. The rearrangement links TRBV7-2 to TRBJ1-5; 7 nucleotides line up with TRBD1. Looked up from germline, CDR1 is SGHTA and CDR2 is FQGNSA. The CDR3 extends over 15 amino acids. V lost 5 bases, J lost 4 bases, and 8 bases stayed unmatched. CDR3 sequence reads: CASSPTGQSNQPQHF. The CDR3 DNA is TGTGCCAGCAGCCCCACGGGACAGTCAAATCAGCCCCAGCATTTT.

Concerning this clone itself: One end of the junction is discordant with germline, which a read error may explain. The V call is TRBV7-7, the J call TRBJ1-1; the D is unclear. Looked up from germline, CDR1 is SSHAT and CDR2 is FNYEAQ (reference sequence). The CDR3 has 13 residues. CDR3 residues: CASSHVDGTEAFF. The CDR3 DNA reads as TGTGCTAGCAGCCACGTTGACGGAACTGAAGCTTTCTTT.

The rearrangement links TRBV6-1 to TRBJ2-1; 7 bases are a match to TRBD2. V lost 6 bases, J lost 9 bases, and 5 bases stayed unmatched. The CDR3 contains 12 residues. CDR1 and CDR2 from the germline V gene are MNHNS and SASEGT. The CDR3, as DNA: TGTGCCAGCAGAGGACTAGTAGTTGAGCAGTTCTTC. It translates to CASRGLVVEQFF.

In DNA, the CDR3 is TGTGCCAGCAGCGTACCACAGGGGTCGAACACTGAAGCTTTCTTT. Protein product: CASSVPQGSNTEAFF. The chain joins TRBV5-4 to TRBJ1-1, with 7 bases matching TRBD1. The CDR3 spans 15 residues. Germline V gene sequence: CDR1 SGHNT, CDR2 YYREEE (reference sequence). Germline trimming cut 4 bases from V and 1 base from J; bases unmatched to any gene: 7.

The V and J genes are TRBV2 and TRBJ1-6; D possibly corresponds to TRBD1 (5 bases). V dropped 6 bases and J dropped 6 bases, with 15 bases sitting between them. This CDR3 is built from 15 residues. CDR1 and CDR2 (germline): SNHLY, FYNNEI. Here the CDR3 reads CASRRDGLLNSPLHF. CDR3 DNA: TGTGCCAGCAGGAGGGACGGCTTGCTTAATTCACCCCTCCACTTT.

This clone was recorded a few times. The chain couples TRBV30 to TRBJ1-1; no reliable D call. The length of the CDR3 is 14 residues. From germline, CDR1 is GTSNPN and CDR2 SVGIG (reference sequence). V lost 0 bases to trimming and J lost 0 bases, with 8 bases between them. CDR3 in amino acids: CAWSVGRLNTEAFF. DNA for the CDR3: TGTGCCTGGAGTGTGGGCAGGTTGAACACTGAAGCTTTCTTT.

This clone appeared a single time. This sequence joins TRBV5-1 and TRBJ1-5; maybe TRBD1 (6 bases). With 3 bases removed from V and 3 bases from J, the gap between germline ends came to 10 bases. This CDR3 comprises 14 residues. The germline gives CDR1 SGHRS, CDR2 YFSETQ. The CDR3 sequence is CASSYTGLNQPQHF. CDR3 sequence (DNA): TGCGCCAGCAGCTACACAGGGCTCAATCAGCCCCAGCATTTT.

V gene TRBV9 combines with J gene TRBJ1-2; D may be TRBD1 (6 bases). The V gene lost 0 bases and the J gene lost 1 base, with 16 bases spanning the gap. The germline V gene encodes CDR1 SGDLS and CDR2 YYNGEE. CDR3 length: 17 amino acids. CDR3 protein: CASSVGAGVGYNYGYTF. CDR3 DNA: TGTGCCAGCAGCGTAGGAGCAGGGGTAGGGTATAACTATGGCTACACCTTC. Combining the CDR3 with reference TRBV9 and TRBJ1-2 gives the whole variable domain DSGVTQTPKHLITATGQRVTLRCSPRSGDLSVYWYQQSLDQGLQFLIQYYNGEERAKGNILERFSAQQFPDLHSELNLSSLELGDSALYFCASSVGAGVGYNYGYTFGSGTRLTVV.

The chain joins TRBV9 to TRBJ1-2; D might be TRBD1 (6 bases). V shed 0 bases and J shed 6 bases, with 9 bases lying between them. This CDR3 has 13 amino acids. Germline CDR1 reads SGDLS; CDR2 reads YYNGEE. DNA of the CDR3: TGTGCCAGCAGCGTAGAGGCAGGGGATGGCTACACCTTC. It encodes CASSVEAGDGYTF.

This clone has only one observation. The chain uses TRBV30 and TRBJ2-2; no clear D. The V end was cut by 0 bases, the J end by 6 bases, with 8 bases between. Germline CDR1 is GTSNPN and CDR2 is SVGIG (reference sequence). This CDR3 region has 13 residues. The CDR3 loop reads CAWSVQTAGELFF. CDR3 sequence (DNA): TGTGCCTGGAGTGTACAAACGGCCGGGGAGCTGTTTTTT.

The V and J genes are TRBV4-3 and TRBJ2-2, with a tentative D call TRBD1 (5 bases). V was pared by 1 base and J by 2 bases, with 11 bases between. Looked up from germline, CDR1 is LGHNA and CDR2 is YSLEER. The CDR3 sequence is 16 residues long. The CDR3 is CASSQVLGANTGELFF. The DNA for the CDR3 is TGCGCCAGCAGCCAAGTTCTTGGGGCTAACACCGGGGAGCTGTTTTTT.